This TCR beta chain came from a study of cytomegalovirus exposure and HLA in healthy donors. Findings and caveats of the study: Later genetic work tied a missense DCLRE1C variant to beta-chain V and J trimming. For most TCR beta V segments, an earlier analysis put the productive rate at about 90% or about 30% of the time. A later look showed TCR association rates differing by HLA locus, highest for DRB1 and lowest for HLA-C.

Though nominally healthy at sampling, donors likely had unrecorded immune exposures. On this clone itself: What it recognizes is unknown.

Germline CDR1 reads GTSNPN; CDR2 reads SVGIG (reference sequence). V was pared by 2 bases and J by 1 base, with 5 bases between. The CDR3 has 12 amino acids. Both 60 Vbeta primers and 13 Jbeta primers went into the PCR. TCRdb's table, derived via immunoSEQ multiplex PCR, lists solely in-frame clones and lacks some. Here the sample spans about 92,000 clones, 81% being singletons. The sequencing input was PBMCs. This chain uses TRBV30 with TRBJ1-1; D is unresolved. The sequence came from a girl aged 2-10 years in good health and CMV-seropositive. CDR3 amino acids: CAWSTSNTEAFF. Written as DNA, the CDR3 is TGTGCCTGGAGTACTTCGAACACTGAAGCTTTCTTT.